Following are 9 T cell receptor beta chains from one sample sequenced in a study of OX40 agonist ivuxolimab in advanced cancers. The protocol was immunoSEQ multiplex PCR, while the TCRdb copy is restricted to in-frame clones and leaves out a portion. This sample has about 97,000 clones; 85% to 90% occur once, and the top ten carry approximately 5.7%. Sequences were derived from CD4+ or CD8+ T cells sorted from blood, sampled in a trial of the OX40 agonist ivuxolimab. All receptors derive from an adult with an advanced solid tumor such as melanoma, head and neck, liver or kidney cancer.

The J gene is TRBJ1-5, the V gene TRBV2, with D tentatively TRBD1 (6 bases). V lost 6 bases to trimming and J lost 4 bases, with 13 bases between them. The CDR3 is 14 residues long. Germline assignment: CDR1 SNHLY and CDR2 FYNNEI. The CDR3 DNA sequence: TGTGCCAGCAGCGTTAACAGGGAGAATCAGCCCCAGCATTTT. It translates to CASSVNRENQPQHF. Supplemented by reference TRBV2 and TRBJ1-5, the full variable domain reads EPEVTQTPSHQVTQMGQEVILRCVPISNHLYFYWYRQILGQKVEFLVSFYNNEISEKSEIFDDQFSVERPDGSNFTLKIRSTKLEDSAMYFCASSVNRENQPQHFGDGTRLSIL.

The chain carries TRBV6-6 and TRBJ2-7; 7 positions match TRBD1. CDR1 MNHNY and CDR2 SVGAGI come from the germline V gene (reference sequence). Trimming removed 3 bases from V and 0 bases from J; junction bases left unmatched: 5. This CDR3 has 15 amino acids. The CDR3 DNA reads as TGTGCCAGCAGTTATTCACAGGGGAGCTCCTACGAGCAGTACTTC. This encodes CASSYSQGSSYEQYF.

This rearrangement joins TRBV5-1 to TRBJ2-1; D is perhaps TRBD1 (7 bases). The CDR3 has 15 amino acids. Trimming removed 0 bases at V and 4 bases at J, with 11 bases between. Germline V lookup: CDR1 SGHRS, CDR2 YFSETQ. CDR3 bases: TGCGCCAGCAGCTTGGGTCAGGGGGGATACAATGAGCAGTTCTTC. It translates to CASSLGQGGYNEQFF.

J is TRBJ2-1 and V is TRBV7-9; maybe TRBD2 (5 bases). V was trimmed by 7 bases and J by 4 bases, leaving 14 bases between them. Germline lookup yields CDR1 SEHNR and CDR2 FQNEAQ (reference sequence). CDR3 length: 14 amino acids. The CDR3 is CASIPASRYNEQFF. CDR3 coding DNA: TGTGCCAGCATCCCGGCTAGCAGGTACAATGAGCAGTTCTTC.

J is TRBJ1-1 and V is TRBV27, with 7 bases that match TRBD1. Germline V gene sequence: CDR1 MNHEY, CDR2 SMNVEV (reference sequence). V lost 6 bases to trimming and J lost 6 bases; unmatched junction nucleotides: 7. This CDR3 contains 13 residues. Here the CDR3 reads CASRPTGSPEAFF. The CDR3 DNA reads as TGTGCCAGCAGACCGACAGGGTCTCCTGAAGCTTTCTTT.

The chain couples TRBV4-1 to TRBJ2-7; 12 bases are a match to TRBD2. The CDR3 spans 15 residues. Germline values: CDR1 MGHRA, CDR2 YSYEKL. The junction had 6 bases not matched to a gene; V was cut back by 4 bases and J by 5 bases. The CDR3 DNA reads as TGCGCCAGCAGCCGAGACACTAGCGGGGGGAACGAGCAGTACTTC. Protein: CASSRDTSGGNEQYF.

This clone has a single count. The CDR3 DNA reads as TGTGCCAGCAGGGTCGGGACAGGGATCGGCTATGGCTACACCTTC. Translating gives CASRVGTGIGYGYTF. The chain joins TRBV27 to TRBJ1-2; 9 positions match TRBD1. The CDR3 runs to 15 residues. The germline V gene encodes CDR1 MNHEY and CDR2 SMNVEV (reference sequence). The V segment lost 6 bases and the J segment 4 bases; nucleotides outside the gene matches: 9.

On this clone itself: At one end the junction does not follow the germline gene, possibly because of a read error. The chain employs TRBV29-1 and TRBJ1-1, with 7 bases lining up with TRBD1. The CDR3 sequence is 14 residues long. The V gene's germline CDR1 is SQVTM and CDR2 ANQGSEA. CDR3 region: CSVEGAGGETEAFF. In nucleotides, the CDR3 is TGCAGCGTGGAAGGGGCAGGGGGAGAGACTGAAGCTTTCTTT.

This clone came up a few times. This chain links TRBV6-5 with TRBJ2-1; D is unresolved. The CDR3 totals 15 residues. CDR1 MNHEY and CDR2 SVGAGI come from the germline V gene. The V end lost 0 bases, the J end lost 2 bases, and 8 bases lay between the germline ends. The CDR3 loop reads CASSYSSPAYNEQFF. CDR3 nucleotides: TGTGCCAGCAGTTACTCGTCCCCTGCCTACAATGAGCAGTTCTTC.